This TCR beta chain came from a study of shared clonotypes between healthy human individuals. Naive CD8 cells comprised CD45RO-negative, CCR7-positively selected cells, excluding terminally differentiated effector memory CD45RA+ cells. The repertoire was sequenced with immunoSEQ multiplex PCR; TCRdb's copy has only in-frame clones and lacks some. The profile covers about 2.1 million clones, with about 94% appearing a single time and roughly 1.7% taken by the ten largest. The material sequenced was naive CD8+ T cells from PBMCs. The origin of this receptor is a young man in good health. Some clones in this sample may be carry-over from other donors' samples.

CDR3 residues: CASSADSGSEQFF. CDR3 nucleotides: TGTGCCAGCAGCGCCGACTCGGGGAGTGAGCAGTTCTTC. The chain employs TRBV5-6 and TRBJ2-1, with D tentatively TRBD2 (5 bases). Germline loops: CDR1 SGHDT, CDR2 YYEEEE. The CDR3 spans 13 residues. V lost 4 bases and J 9 bases, leaving 14 bases between the germline ends. The full variable domain, in which reference TRBV5-6 and TRBJ2-1 provide the parts outside the CDR3, is DAGVTQSPTHLIKTRGQQVTLRCSPKSGHDTVSWYQQALGQGPQFIFQYYEEEERQRGNFPDRFSGHQFPNYSSELNVNALLLGDSALYLCASSADSGSEQFFGPGTRLTVL.